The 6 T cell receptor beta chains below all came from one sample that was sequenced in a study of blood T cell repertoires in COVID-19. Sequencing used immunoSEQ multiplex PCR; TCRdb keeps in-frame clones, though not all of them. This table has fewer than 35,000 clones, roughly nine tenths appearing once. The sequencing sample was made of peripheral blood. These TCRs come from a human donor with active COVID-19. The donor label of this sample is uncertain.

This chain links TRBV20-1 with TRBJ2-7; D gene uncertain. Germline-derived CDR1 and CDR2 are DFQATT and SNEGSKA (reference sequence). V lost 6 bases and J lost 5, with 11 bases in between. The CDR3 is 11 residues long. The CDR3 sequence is CSATSGHEQYF. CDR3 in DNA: TGCAGTGCCACGTCAGGCCACGAGCAGTACTTC.

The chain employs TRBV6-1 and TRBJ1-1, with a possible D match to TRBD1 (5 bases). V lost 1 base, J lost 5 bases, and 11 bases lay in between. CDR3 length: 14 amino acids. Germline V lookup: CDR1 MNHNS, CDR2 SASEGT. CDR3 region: CASSEGGGKTEAFF. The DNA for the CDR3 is TGTGCCAGCAGTGAAGGGGGCGGGAAGACTGAAGCTTTCTTT.

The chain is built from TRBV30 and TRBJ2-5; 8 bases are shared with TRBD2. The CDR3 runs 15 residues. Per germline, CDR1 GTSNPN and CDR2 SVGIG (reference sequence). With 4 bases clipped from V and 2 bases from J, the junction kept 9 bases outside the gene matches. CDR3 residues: CAWNKGGLGQETQYF. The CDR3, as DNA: TGTGCCTGGAACAAAGGGGGACTAGGGCAAGAGACCCAGTACTTC.

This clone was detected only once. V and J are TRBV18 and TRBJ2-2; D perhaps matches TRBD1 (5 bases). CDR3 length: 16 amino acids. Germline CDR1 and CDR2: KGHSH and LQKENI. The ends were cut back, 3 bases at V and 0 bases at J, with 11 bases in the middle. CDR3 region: CASSPGQASNTGELFF. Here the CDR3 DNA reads TGTGCCAGCTCACCGGGGCAGGCCTCGAACACCGGGGAGCTGTTTTTT.

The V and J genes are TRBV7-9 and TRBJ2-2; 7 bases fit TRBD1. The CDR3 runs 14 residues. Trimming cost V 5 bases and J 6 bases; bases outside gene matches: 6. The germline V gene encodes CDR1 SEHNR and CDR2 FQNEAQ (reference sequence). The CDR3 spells CASSALQGSGELFF. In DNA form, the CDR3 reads TGTGCCAGCAGCGCCTTACAGGGGTCCGGGGAGCTGTTTTTT. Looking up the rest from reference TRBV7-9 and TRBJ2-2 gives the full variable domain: DTGVSQNPRHKITKRGQNVTFRCDPISEHNRLYWYRQTLGQGPEFLTYFQNEAQLEKSRLLSDRFSAERPKGSFSTLEIQRTEQGDSAMYLCASSALQGSGELFFGEGSRLTVL.

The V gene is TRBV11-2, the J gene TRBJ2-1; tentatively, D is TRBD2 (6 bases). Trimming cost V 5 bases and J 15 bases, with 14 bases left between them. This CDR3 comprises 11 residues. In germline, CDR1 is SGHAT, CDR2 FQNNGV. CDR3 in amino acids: CASSPTSVPFF. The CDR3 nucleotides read TGTGCCAGCAGCCCGACTAGTGTGCCGTTCTTC.